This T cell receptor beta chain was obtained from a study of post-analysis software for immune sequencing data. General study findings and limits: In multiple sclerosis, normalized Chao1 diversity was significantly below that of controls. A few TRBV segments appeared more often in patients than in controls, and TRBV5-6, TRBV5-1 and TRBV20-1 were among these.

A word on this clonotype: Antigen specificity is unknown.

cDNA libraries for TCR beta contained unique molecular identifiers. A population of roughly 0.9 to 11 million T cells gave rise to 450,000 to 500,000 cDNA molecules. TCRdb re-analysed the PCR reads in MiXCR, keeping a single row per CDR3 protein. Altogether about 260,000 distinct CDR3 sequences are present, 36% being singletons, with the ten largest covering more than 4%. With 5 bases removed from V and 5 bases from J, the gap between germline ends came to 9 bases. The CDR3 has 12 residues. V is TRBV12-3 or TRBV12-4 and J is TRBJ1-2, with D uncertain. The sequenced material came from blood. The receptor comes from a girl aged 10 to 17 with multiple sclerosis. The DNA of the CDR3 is TGTGCCAGCAGTGCAGGCCCGTATGGCTACACCTTC. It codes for CASSAGPYGYTF.